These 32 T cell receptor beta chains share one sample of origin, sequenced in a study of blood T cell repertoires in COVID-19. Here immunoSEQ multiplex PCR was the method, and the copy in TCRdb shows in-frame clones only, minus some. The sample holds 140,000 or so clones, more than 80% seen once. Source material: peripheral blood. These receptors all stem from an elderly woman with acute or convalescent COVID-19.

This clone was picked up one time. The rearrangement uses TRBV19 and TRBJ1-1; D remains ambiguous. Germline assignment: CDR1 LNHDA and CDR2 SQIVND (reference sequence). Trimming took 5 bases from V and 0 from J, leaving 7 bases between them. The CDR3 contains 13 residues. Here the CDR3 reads CASSVNMNTEAFF. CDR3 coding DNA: TGTGCCAGTAGTGTCAACATGAACACTGAAGCTTTCTTT.

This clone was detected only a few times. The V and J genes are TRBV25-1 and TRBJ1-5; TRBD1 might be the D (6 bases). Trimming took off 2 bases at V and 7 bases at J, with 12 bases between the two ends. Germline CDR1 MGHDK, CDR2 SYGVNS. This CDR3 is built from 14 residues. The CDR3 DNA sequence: TGTGCCAGCAGTGAAATGGGGGCTCAGCAGCCCCAGCATTTT. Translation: CASSEMGAQQPQHF.

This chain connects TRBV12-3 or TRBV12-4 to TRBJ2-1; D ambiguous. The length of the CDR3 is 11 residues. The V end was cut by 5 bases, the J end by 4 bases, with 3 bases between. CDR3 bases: TGTGCCAGCAGTCAATACAATGAGCAGTTCTTC. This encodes CASSQYNEQFF.

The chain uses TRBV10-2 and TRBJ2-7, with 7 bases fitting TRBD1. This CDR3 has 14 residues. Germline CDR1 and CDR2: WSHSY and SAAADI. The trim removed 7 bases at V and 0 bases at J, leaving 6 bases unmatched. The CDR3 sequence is CASTSRDSSYEQYF. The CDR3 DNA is TGCGCCAGCACCTCTCGGGACAGCTCCTACGAGCAGTACTTC.

CDR3 residues: CASARTVGEKLFF. In DNA, the CDR3 is TGTGCCAGCGCCCGGACAGTGGGTGAAAAACTGTTTTTT. The rearrangement uses TRBV7-9 and TRBJ1-4, with D possibly TRBD1 on 6 matching bases. The germline V gene has CDR1 SEHNR and CDR2 FQNEAQ (reference sequence). The CDR3 runs 13 residues. The V end lost 8 bases, the J end lost 7 bases, and 14 bases lay between the germline ends.

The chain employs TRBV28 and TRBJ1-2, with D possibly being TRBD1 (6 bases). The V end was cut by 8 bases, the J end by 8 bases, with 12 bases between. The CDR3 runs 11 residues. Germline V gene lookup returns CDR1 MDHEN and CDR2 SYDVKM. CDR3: CASGRGNGYTF. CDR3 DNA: TGTGCCAGCGGGAGGGGGAACGGCTACACCTTC.

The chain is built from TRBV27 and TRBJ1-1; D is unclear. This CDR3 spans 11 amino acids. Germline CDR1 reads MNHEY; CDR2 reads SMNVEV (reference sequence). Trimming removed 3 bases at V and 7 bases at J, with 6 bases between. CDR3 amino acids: CASSFILEAFF. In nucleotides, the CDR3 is TGTGCCAGCAGTTTTATTCTTGAAGCTTTCTTT.

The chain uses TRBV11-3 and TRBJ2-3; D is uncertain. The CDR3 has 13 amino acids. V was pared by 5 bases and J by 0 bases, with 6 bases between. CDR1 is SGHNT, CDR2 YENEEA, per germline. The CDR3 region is CASSRGSTDTQYF. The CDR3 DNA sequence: TGTGCCAGCAGCCGTGGCAGCACAGATACGCAGTATTTT.

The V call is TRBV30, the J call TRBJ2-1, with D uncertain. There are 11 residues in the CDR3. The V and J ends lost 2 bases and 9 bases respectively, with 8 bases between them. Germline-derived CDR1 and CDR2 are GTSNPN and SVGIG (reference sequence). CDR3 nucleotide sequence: TGTGCCTGGAGTTCCGGGTTTGAGCAGTTCTTC. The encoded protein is CAWSSGFEQFF. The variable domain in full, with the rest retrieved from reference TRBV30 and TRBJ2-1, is SQTIHQWPATLVQPVGSPLSLECTVEGTSNPNLYWYRQAAGRGLQLLFYSVGIGQISSEVPQNLSASRPQDRQFILSSKKLLLSDSGFYLCAWSSGFEQFFGPGTRLTVL.

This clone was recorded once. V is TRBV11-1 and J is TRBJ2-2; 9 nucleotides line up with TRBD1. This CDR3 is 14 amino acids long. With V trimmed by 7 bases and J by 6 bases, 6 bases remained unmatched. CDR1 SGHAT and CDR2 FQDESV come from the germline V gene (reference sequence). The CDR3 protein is CASNHRGRAGELFF. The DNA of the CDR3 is TGTGCCAGCAACCACAGGGGGCGGGCCGGGGAGCTGTTTTTT. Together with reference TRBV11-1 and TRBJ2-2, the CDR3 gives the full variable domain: EAEVAQSPRYKITEKSQAVAFWCDPISGHATLYWYRQILGQGPELLVQFQDESVVDDSQLPKDRFSAERLKGVDSTLKIQPAELGDSAMYLCASNHRGRAGELFFGEGSRLTVL.

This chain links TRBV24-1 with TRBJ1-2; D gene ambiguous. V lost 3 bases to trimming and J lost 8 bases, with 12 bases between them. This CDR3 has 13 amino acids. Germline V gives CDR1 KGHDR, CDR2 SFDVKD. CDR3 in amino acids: CATSDPWTGGYTF. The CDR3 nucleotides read TGTGCCACCAGTGATCCCTGGACGGGAGGCTACACCTTC.

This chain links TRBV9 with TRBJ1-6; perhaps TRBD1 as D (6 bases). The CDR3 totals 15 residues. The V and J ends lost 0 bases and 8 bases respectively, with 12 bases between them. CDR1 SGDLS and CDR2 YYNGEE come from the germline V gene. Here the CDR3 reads CASSVVPGADSPLHF. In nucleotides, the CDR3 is TGTGCCAGCAGCGTAGTTCCAGGGGCGGATTCACCCCTCCACTTT.

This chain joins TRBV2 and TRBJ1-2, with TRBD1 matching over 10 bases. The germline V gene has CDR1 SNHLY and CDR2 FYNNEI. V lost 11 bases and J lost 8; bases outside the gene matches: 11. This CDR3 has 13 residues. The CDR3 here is CAGRGTGEGGYTF. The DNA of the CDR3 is TGTGCCGGTCGGGGGACAGGGGAAGGCGGCTACACCTTC.

CDR3 bases: TGTGCCAGCAGCCAAGAATGGACCTCAGGGGGCAATGAGCAGTTCTTC. Its translation is CASSQEWTSGGNEQFF. The chain is built from TRBV3-1 (or the pseudogene TRBV3-2) and TRBJ2-1; 7 bases are shared with TRBD1. The CDR3 has 16 amino acids. CDR1 is LGHDT and CDR2 is YNNKEL in the germline V gene (reference sequence). The V segment lost 0 bases and the J segment 6 bases; nucleotides outside the gene matches: 8.

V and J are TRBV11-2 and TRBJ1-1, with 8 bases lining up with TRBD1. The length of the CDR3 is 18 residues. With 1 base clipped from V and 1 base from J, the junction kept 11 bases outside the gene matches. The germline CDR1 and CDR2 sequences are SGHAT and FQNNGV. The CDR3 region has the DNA TGTGCCAGCAGCTTAGTGGGAGGACAGGGCGTTGCGAACACTGAAGCTTTCTTT. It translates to CASSLVGGQGVANTEAFF.

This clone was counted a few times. The CDR3, as DNA: TGTGCCAGCAGCAGGGGACAGGGCATCTATGGCTACACCTTC. Residues: CASSRGQGIYGYTF. The V gene is TRBV3-1 (or the pseudogene TRBV3-2), the J gene TRBJ1-2, with 9 bases that match TRBD1. From germline, CDR1 is LGHDT and CDR2 YNNKEL (reference sequence). J lost 4 bases, V lost 5 bases, and 5 bases had no gene match. CDR3 length equals 14 residues.

CDR3: CASSEAGVNTEAFF. CDR3 DNA: TGTGCCAGCAGTGAAGCTGGAGTGAACACTGAAGCTTTCTTT. J is TRBJ1-1 and V is TRBV2; D not resolved. V lost 0 bases, J lost 0 bases, and 5 bases lay in between. The germline CDR1 and CDR2 sequences are SNHLY and FYNNEI. The CDR3 is made up of 14 amino acids.

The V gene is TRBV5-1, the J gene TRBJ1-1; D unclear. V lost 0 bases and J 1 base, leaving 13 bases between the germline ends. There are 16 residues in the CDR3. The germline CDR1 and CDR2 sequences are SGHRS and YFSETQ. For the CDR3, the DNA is TGCGCCAGCAGCTTGGCCCAATCTACGAAGAACACTGAAGCTTTCTTT. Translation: CASSLAQSTKNTEAFF.

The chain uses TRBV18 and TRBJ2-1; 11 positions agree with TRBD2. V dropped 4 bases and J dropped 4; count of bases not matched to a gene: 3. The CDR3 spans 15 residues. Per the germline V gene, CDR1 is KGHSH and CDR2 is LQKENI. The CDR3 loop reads CASSQLAGEYNEQFF. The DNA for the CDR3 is TGTGCCAGCTCACAACTAGCGGGGGAGTACAATGAGCAGTTCTTC.

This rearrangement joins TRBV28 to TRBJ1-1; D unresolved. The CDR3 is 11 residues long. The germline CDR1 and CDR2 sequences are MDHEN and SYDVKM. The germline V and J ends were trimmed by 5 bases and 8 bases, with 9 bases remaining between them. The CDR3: CASSLGREAFF. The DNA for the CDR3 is TGTGCCAGCAGTCTAGGGAGAGAAGCTTTCTTT. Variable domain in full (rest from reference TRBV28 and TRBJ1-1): DVKVTQSSRYLVKRTGEKVFLECVQDMDHENMFWYRQDPGLGLRLIYFSYDVKMKEKGDIPEGYSVSREKKERFSLILESASTNQTSMYLCASSLGREAFFGQGTRLTVV.

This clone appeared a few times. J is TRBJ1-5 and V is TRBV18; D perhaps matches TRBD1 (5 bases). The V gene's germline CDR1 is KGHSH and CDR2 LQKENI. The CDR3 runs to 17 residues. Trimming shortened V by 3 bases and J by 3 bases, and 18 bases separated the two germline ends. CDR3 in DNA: TGTGCCAGCTCACCTCTTCCAGTAGGGGCCATCAATCAGCCCCAGCATTTT. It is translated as CASSPLPVGAINQPQHF.

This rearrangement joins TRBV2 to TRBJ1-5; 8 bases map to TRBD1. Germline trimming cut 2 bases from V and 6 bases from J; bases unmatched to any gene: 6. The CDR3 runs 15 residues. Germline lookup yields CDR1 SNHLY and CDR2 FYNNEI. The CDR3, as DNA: TGTGCCAGCAGTGAAATGAGACAGGGGAGTCAGCCCCAGCATTTT. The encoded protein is CASSEMRQGSQPQHF.

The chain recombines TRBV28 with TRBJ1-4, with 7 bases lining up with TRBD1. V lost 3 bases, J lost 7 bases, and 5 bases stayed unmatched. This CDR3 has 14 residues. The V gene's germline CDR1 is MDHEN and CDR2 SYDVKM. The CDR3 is CASSLGTDGEKLFF. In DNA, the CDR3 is TGTGCCAGCAGTTTGGGGACAGATGGTGAAAAACTGTTTTTT.

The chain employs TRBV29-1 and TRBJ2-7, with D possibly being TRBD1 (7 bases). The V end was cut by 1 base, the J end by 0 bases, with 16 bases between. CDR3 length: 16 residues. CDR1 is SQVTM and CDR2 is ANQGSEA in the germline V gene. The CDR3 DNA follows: TGCAGCGTTGAAGGAGAAGGGGGCGGGGCCTCCTACGAGCAGTACTTC. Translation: CSVEGEGGGASYEQYF.

The CDR3 sequence: CASSLAPAGGQETQYF. Here the CDR3 DNA reads TGTGCCAGCAGCTTAGCACCAGCGGGGGGGCAAGAGACCCAGTACTTC. The genes are TRBV7-2 and TRBJ2-5, with 10 bases fitting TRBD2. The CDR3 totals 16 residues. CDR1 and CDR2 from the germline V gene are SGHTA and FQGNSA. V was clipped by 0 bases and J by 2 bases; unmatched bases: 3.

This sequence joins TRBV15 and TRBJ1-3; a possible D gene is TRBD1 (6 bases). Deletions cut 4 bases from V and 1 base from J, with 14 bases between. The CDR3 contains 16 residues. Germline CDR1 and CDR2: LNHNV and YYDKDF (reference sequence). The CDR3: CATSKGGAVSGNTIYF. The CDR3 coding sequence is TGTGCCACCAGCAAGGGGGGGGCAGTATCTGGAAACACCATATATTTT.

CDR3 in DNA: TGTGCCAGTAACCCTTGGGGACAGACTTCAATCCAGCCCCAGCATTTT. Encoded protein: CASNPWGQTSIQPQHF. This chain uses TRBV19 with TRBJ1-5, with 7 bases aligning to TRBD1. Germline CDR1 and CDR2: LNHDA and SQIVND (reference sequence). The CDR3 runs to 16 residues. V lost 7 bases to trimming and J lost 7 bases; unmatched junction nucleotides: 16.

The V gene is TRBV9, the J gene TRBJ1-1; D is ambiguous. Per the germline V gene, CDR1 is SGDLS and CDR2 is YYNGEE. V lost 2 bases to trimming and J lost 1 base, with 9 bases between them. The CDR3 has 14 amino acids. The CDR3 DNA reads TGTGCCAGCAGCGTGGCCCCACAGAACACTGAAGCTTTCTTT. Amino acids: CASSVAPQNTEAFF. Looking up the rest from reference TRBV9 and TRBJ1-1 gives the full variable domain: DSGVTQTPKHLITATGQRVTLRCSPRSGDLSVYWYQQSLDQGLQFLIQYYNGEERAKGNILERFSAQQFPDLHSELNLSSLELGDSALYFCASSVAPQNTEAFFGQGTRLTVV.

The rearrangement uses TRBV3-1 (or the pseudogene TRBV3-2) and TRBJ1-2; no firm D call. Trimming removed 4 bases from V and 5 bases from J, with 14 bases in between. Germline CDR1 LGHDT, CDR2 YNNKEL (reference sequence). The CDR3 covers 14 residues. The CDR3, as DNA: TGTGCCAGCAGCCGGGCAAGTATATGGTATGGCTACACCTTC. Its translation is CASSRASIWYGYTF.

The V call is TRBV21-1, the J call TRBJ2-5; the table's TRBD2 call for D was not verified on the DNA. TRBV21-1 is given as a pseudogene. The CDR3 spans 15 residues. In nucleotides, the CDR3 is TGTGCCAGCAGCAAAGTGGGAGATTTGGGAGAGACCCAGTACTTC. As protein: CASSKVGDLGETQYF.

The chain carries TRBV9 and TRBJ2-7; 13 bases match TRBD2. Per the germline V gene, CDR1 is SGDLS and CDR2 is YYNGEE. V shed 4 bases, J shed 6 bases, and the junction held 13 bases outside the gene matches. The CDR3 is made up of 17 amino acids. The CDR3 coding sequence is TGTGCCAGCAGCCCGACGTCAAGACTAGCGGGGGGAACCGAGCAGTACTTC. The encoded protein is CASSPTSRLAGGTEQYF.

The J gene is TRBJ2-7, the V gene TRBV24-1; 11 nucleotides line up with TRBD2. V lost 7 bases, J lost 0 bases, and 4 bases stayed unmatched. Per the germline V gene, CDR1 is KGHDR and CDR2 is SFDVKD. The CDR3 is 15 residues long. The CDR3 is CATSLLAGVSYEQYF. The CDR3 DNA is TGTGCCACCAGCCTACTAGCGGGGGTCTCCTACGAGCAGTACTTC.